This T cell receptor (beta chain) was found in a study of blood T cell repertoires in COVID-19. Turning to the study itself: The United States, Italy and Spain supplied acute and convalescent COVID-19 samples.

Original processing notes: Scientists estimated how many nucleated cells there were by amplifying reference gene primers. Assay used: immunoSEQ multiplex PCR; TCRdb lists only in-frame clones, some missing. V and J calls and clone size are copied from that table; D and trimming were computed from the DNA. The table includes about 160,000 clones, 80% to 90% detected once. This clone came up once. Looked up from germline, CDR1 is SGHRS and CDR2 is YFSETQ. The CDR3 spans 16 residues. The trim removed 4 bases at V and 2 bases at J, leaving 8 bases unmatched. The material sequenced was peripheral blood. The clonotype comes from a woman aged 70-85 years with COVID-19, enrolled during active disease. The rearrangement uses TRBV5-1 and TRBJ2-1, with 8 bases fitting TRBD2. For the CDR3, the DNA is TGCGCCAGCAGCCGGACCGGGGGGGCCACCTACAATGAGCAGTTCTTC. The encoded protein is CASSRTGGATYNEQFF.